Below, 5 T cell receptor beta chains from the same sample are listed, as sequenced in a study of vaccination and CD4 T cells after COVID-19 (dated by TCRdb to between 2021 and 2024). The method was PCR. This sample was sequenced with an Illumina iSeq 100. DNA from cultured CD4+ T cells was subjected to TCR sequencing with the Oncomine TCR Beta short-read assay at the Johns Hopkins FTIC core. TCRdb's own reprocessing of the public reads used fastp at Q25 and MiXCR and kept productive beta chains. Merged by CDR3 protein, the rows form single entries marked with the most common genes and DNA. Within this sample are 9,100 or so distinct CDR3 sequences, with roughly 24% of them counted one time only. The ten biggest clones cover about 22% of the sample. The treatment or condition label for this specimen denotes: roughly 10-day PBMC culture with coronavirus spike peptide pools or control peptides (ViraFEST assay).

These receptors have no identified antigens. Sequenced: cultured CD4+ T cells from blood. The receptor set was obtained from a human donor with COVID-19.

Turning to this clonotype: This may be a read error, as it is one base from a much larger clone. The gene calls are TRBV20-1 and TRBJ1-5, with 10 bases lining up with TRBD1. The end of the DNA is better explained by TRBJ2-3, so the J call may be wrong. The CDR3 spans 13 residues. Germline V CDR1 and CDR2: DFQATT, SNEGSKA (reference sequence). This CDR3 reads CSVAGTGVKPQYF. DNA of the CDR3: TGCAGTGTTGCCGGGACAGGGGTTAAGCCCCAGTATTTT.

V is TRBV27 and J is TRBJ2-7; 8 positions match TRBD1. From germline, CDR1 is MNHEY and CDR2 SMNVEV (reference sequence). CDR3 length equals 13 residues. The trim removed 5 bases at V and 5 bases at J, leaving 5 bases unmatched. The CDR3 spells CASSPRTGHEQYF. CDR3 coding DNA: TGTGCCAGCAGTCCGCGGACAGGGCACGAGCAGTACTTC.

This clonotype was recorded a few times. The gene calls are TRBV20-1 and TRBJ2-7; 7 positions agree with TRBD1. V trimming: 0 bases; J trimming: 0 bases; junction bases outside the gene matches: 2. Germline CDR1 is DFQATT and CDR2 is SNEGSKA (reference sequence). This CDR3 has 14 amino acids. The CDR3 is CSARDWDSSYEQYF. As DNA, the CDR3 is TGCAGTGCTAGAGATTGGGACAGCTCCTACGAGCAGTACTTC.

Concerning this clonotype: Relative to the germline gene, one junction end is altered; a read error may explain this. This chain links TRBV7-9 with TRBJ2-5; D call uncertain. The CDR3 covers 14 residues. Germline V gives CDR1 SEHNR, CDR2 FQNEAQ (reference sequence). CDR3 coding DNA: TGTGCCAGCAGCTCTAGAAGACAACAAGAGGCCCAGTACTTC. Translated: CASSSRRQQEAQYF.

This clonotype qualifies as medium-sized (0.01 to 0.1%). The DNA for the CDR3 is TGTGCCTGGAGTGTACAGGGGGCGAATCAGCCCCAGCATTTT. This gives the protein CAWSVQGANQPQHF. The genes are TRBV30 and TRBJ1-5; 9 nucleotides align to TRBD1. Germline V gene sequence: CDR1 GTSNPN, CDR2 SVGIG (reference sequence). V was pared by 0 bases and J by 4 bases, with 1 base of the junction left unmatched. This CDR3 is built from 14 residues.